This T cell receptor beta chain was identified in a study of metastatic and nonmetastatic thyroid tumors. This clone was detected many times. TCRdb recomputed clones from the PCR reads via MiXCR. The table includes around 34,000 clones, around 16% detected once. CDR3 length equals 14 residues. CDR1 is LNHDA, CDR2 SQIVND, per germline (reference sequence). Losses at the gene ends were 7 bases for V and 4 bases for J; bases not matched to a gene: 4. Before thyroid surgery, none of the patients had received any treatment. The chain recombines TRBV19 with TRBJ2-3; 11 nucleotides line up with TRBD2. The sequence was obtained from a male donor with papillary thyroid cancer or a benign thyroid nodule (not recorded which). Some clones in this sample may be carry-over from other donors' samples. The specimen sequenced was blood. Here the CDR3 reads CASKTSGGSDTQYF. In DNA, the CDR3 is TGTGCCAGTAAAACTAGCGGGGGCTCAGATACGCAGTATTTT.